The source of this T cell receptor beta chain is a study of cytomegalovirus exposure and HLA in healthy donors. In the PCR, 60 Vbeta and 13 Jbeta primers were used. TCRdb's copy holds only in-frame clones and misses some; the assay was immunoSEQ multiplex PCR. This sample has about 210,000 clones; 75% to 90% occur once, and the top ten carry approximately 0.31%. This clone came up a few times. Its antigen remains unidentified. Study observations and caveats: Reports described diagnosis of cytomegalovirus status by the classifier as highly specific and sensitive. The study recorded 150 to 200 TCR beta chains that were cytomegalovirus-associated.

This CDR3 spans 16 amino acids. Germline assignment: CDR1 SGHTA and CDR2 FQGNSA. With 1 base removed from V and 7 bases from J, the gap between germline ends came to 16 bases. The TCR originated in a woman aged 30 to 39 in good health and CMV-seronegative. V is TRBV7-2 and J is TRBJ1-4, with D unclear. Sequenced material: PBMCs. DNA for the CDR3: TGTGCCAGCAGCTTAGTTGGAGGCACGGCTATTGAAAAACTGTTTTTT. Its protein product is CASSLVGGTAIEKLFF.